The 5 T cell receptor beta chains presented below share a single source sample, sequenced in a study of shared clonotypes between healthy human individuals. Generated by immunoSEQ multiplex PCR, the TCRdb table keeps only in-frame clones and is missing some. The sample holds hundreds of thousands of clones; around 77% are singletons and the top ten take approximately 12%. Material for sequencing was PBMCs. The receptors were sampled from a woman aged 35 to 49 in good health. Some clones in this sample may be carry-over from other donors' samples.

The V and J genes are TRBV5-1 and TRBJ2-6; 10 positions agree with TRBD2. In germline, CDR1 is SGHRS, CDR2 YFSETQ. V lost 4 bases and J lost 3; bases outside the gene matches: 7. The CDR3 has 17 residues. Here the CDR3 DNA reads TGCGCCAGCAGCCCCCCATTAGCGGGAGGTGGGGCCAACGTCCTGACTTTC. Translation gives CASSPPLAGGGANVLTF.

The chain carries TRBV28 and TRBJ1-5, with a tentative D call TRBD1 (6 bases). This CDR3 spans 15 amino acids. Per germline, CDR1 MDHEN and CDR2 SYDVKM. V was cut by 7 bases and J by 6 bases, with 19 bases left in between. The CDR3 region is CASTAPGDRGQPQHF. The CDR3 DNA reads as TGTGCCAGCACCGCCCCAGGGGATCGCGGTCAGCCCCAGCATTTT.

The CDR3 DNA reads TGTGCCAGCAAGGGACAGGGAGGACGTCAGCCCCAGCATTTT. Amino acid sequence: CASKGQGGRQPQHF. This chain uses TRBV6-6 with TRBJ1-5; 9 bases align to TRBD1. The V gene's germline CDR1 is MNHNY and CDR2 SVGAGI (reference sequence). With 7 bases clipped from V and 6 bases from J, the junction kept 7 bases outside the gene matches. The length of the CDR3 is 14 residues.

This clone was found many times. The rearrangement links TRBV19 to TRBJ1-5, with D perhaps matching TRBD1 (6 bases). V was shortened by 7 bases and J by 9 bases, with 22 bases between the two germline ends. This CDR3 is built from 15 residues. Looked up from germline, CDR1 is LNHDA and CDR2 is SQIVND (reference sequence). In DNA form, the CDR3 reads TGTGCCAGTACTCCTACTGCGGGGGGGCGCGGGCCCCAGCATTTT. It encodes CASTPTAGGRGPQHF.

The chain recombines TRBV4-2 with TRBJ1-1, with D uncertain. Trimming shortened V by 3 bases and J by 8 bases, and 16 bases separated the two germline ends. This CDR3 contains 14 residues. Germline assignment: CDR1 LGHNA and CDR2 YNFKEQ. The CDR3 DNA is TGTGCCAGCAGCCATCCAACACCGGCGGGAGAAGCTTTCTTT. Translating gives CASSHPTPAGEAFF.